The rows below give T cell receptor beta chains drawn from one sample of a study of PD-1 blockade in classical Hodgkin lymphoma. Some clones are missing from TCRdb's copy, which holds only in-frame ones; the method was immunoSEQ multiplex PCR. The sample has approximately 49,000 clones; 80% are singletons. This material consisted of peripheral blood mononuclear cells (PBMCs), taken before the fourth cycle of nivolumab. These receptors all stem from a human donor with classical Hodgkin lymphoma. Each CDR3 is given with its conserved first and last residue. The D gene is left open where the match is weak. Not every row has a clone size; where given, it reads once, few, many or a size class.

D: -
V: TRBV28
J: TRBJ2-3
size: -
length: 19
CDR3: CASSFYLGGRGLNTDTQYF
DNA: TGTGCCAGCAGTTTTTATCTCGGCGGGCGGGGGCTAAACACAGATACGCAGTATTTT

D: -
V: TRBV19
J: TRBJ2-1
size: -
length: 17
CDR3: CASSTRFGQGKYNEQFF
DNA: TGTGCCAGTAGTACCAGGTTCGGGCAGGGGAAGTACAATGAGCAGTTCTTC

D: -
V: TRBV7-3
J: TRBJ1-1
size: -
length: 14
CDR3: CASSPTVSHTEAFF
DNA: TGTGCCAGCAGCCCAACAGTTTCCCACACTGAAGCTTTCTTT

D: -
V: TRBV30
J: TRBJ1-3
size: -
length: 15
CDR3: CAWRRIRDSGNTIYF
DNA: TGTGCCTGGAGGAGGATCAGGGACTCTGGAAACACCATATATTTT

D: -
V: TRBV19
J: TRBJ2-7
size: -
length: 15
CDR3: CASSAPGVLLYEQYF
DNA: TGTGCCAGTAGTGCGCCAGGAGTCCTCCTCTACGAGCAGTACTTC

D: -
V: TRBV6-1
J: TRBJ2-7
size: -
length: 15
CDR3: CASSVLKGSSYEQYF
DNA: TGTGCCAGCAGTGTGTTAAAGGGGTCCTCCTACGAGCAGTACTTC

D: -
V: TRBV7-9
J: TRBJ1-1
size: -
length: 14
CDR3: CATKTHLGNTEAFF
DNA: TGTGCCACTAAAACCCACCTCGGGAACACTGAAGCTTTCTTT

D: -
V: TRBV4-1
J: TRBJ2-1
size: -
length: 12
CDR3: CASSPQAGEQFF
DNA: TGCGCCAGCAGCCCTCAGGCCGGTGAGCAGTTCTTC

D: TRBD2
V: TRBV4-2
J: TRBJ2-3
size: few
length: 17
CDR3: CASSQHLSGGVSDTQYF
DNA: TGTGCCAGCAGCCAACATCTTAGCGGGGGGGTTTCAGATACGCAGTATTTT

D: -
V: TRBV4-2
J: TRBJ2-5
size: -
length: 15
CDR3: CASSQDGRPEETQYF
DNA: TGTGCCAGCAGCCAAGATGGCAGGCCGGAGGAGACCCAGTACTTC

D: -
V: TRBV11-2
J: TRBJ1-6
size: -
length: 17
CDR3: CASSQQRDGIRNSPLHF
DNA: TGTGCCAGCAGCCAACAGCGAGACGGTATTAGGAATTCACCCCTCCACTTT

D: -
V: TRBV15
J: TRBJ1-1
size: -
length: 13
CDR3: CATKQNPGTEAFF
DNA: TGTGCCACCAAACAAAATCCGGGGACTGAAGCTTTCTTT

D: -
V: TRBV5-8
J: TRBJ1-5
size: -
length: 15
CDR3: CASSSGTRGNQPQHF
DNA: TGTGCCAGCAGCTCGGGGACGAGGGGCAATCAGCCCCAGCATTTT

D: -
V: TRBV20-1
J: TRBJ2-1
size: -
length: 11
CDR3: CSARRYNEQFF
DNA: TGCAGTGCTAGGCGGTACAATGAGCAGTTCTTC

D: -
V: TRBV7-6
J: TRBJ2-7
size: -
length: 15
CDR3: CASSLQPLPSYEQYF
DNA: TGTGCCAGCAGCCTACAGCCGCTCCCCTCCTACGAGCAGTACTTC

D: TRBD2
V: TRBV4-2
J: TRBJ2-3
size: -
length: 17
CDR3: CASSPVGAGSYTDTQYF
DNA: TGTGCCAGCAGTCCGGTTGGAGCGGGGAGCTACACAGATACGCAGTATTTT

D: -
V: TRBV5-4
J: TRBJ2-2
size: -
length: 15
CDR3: CASSLKTANTGELFF
DNA: TGTGCCAGCAGCTTGAAGACGGCGAACACCGGGGAGCTGTTTTTT

D: -
V: TRBV5-4
J: TRBJ1-3
size: -
length: 14
CDR3: CASSLWQGGHTIYF
DNA: TGTGCCAGCAGCTTGTGGCAGGGTGGCCACACCATATATTTT